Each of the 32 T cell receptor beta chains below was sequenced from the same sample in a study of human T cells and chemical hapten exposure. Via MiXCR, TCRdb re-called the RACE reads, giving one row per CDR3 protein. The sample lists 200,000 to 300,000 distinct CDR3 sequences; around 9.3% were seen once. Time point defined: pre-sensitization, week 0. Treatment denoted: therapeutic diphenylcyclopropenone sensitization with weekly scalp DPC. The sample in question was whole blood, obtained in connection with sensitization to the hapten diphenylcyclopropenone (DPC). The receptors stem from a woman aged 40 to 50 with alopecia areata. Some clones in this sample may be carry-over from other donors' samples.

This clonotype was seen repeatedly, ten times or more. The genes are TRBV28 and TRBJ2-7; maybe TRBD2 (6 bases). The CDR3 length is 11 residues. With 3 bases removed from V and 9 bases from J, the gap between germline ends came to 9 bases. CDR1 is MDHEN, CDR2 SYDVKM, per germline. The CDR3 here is CASSLEGLQYF. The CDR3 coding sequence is TGTGCCAGCAGTTTGGAGGGCCTGCAGTACTTC.

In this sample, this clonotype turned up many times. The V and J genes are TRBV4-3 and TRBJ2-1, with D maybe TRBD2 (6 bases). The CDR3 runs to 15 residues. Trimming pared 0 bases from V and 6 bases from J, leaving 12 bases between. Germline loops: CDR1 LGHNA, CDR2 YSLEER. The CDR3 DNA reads TGCGCCAGCAGCCAAGAGGGGACTCCCACCAATGAGCAGTTCTTC. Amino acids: CASSQEGTPTNEQFF.

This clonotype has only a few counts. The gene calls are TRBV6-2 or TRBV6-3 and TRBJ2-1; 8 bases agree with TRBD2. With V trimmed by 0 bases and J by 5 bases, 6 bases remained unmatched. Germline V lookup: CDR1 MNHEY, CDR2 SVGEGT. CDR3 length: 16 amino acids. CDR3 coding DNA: TGTGCCAGCAGTTACTCGGCGGGGGGTAAGAACAATGAGCAGTTCTTC. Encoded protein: CASSYSAGGKNNEQFF.

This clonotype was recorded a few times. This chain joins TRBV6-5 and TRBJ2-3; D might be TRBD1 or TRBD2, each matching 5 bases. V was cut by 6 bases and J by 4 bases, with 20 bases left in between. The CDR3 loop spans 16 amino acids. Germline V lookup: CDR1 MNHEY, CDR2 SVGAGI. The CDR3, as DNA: TGTGCCAGCAGACCCCCCCGGGGACGACAGCCAGATACGCAGTATTTT. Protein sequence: CASRPPRGRQPDTQYF.

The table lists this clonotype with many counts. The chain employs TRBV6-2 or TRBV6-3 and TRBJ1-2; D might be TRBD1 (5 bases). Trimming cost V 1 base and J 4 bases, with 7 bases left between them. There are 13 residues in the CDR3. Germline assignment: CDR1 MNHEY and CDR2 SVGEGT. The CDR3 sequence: CASSYLRGYGYTF. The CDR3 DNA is TGTGCCAGCAGTTACTTGAGGGGCTATGGCTACACCTTC.

CDR3 loop: CAIGGFQETQYF. The CDR3 DNA follows: TGTGCCATCGGCGGGTTCCAAGAGACCCAGTACTTC. The chain employs TRBV10-3 and TRBJ2-5; weak D call: TRBD2 (5 bases). Trimming shortened V by 8 bases and J by 1 base, and 8 bases separated the two germline ends. CDR1 and CDR2 (germline): ENHRY, SYGVKD. The CDR3 runs 12 residues.

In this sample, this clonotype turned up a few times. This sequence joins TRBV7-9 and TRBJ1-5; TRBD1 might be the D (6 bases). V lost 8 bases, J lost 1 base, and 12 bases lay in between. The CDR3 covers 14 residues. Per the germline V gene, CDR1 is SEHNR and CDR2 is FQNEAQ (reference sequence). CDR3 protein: CASGKGQSNQPQHF. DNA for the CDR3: TGTGCCAGCGGTAAAGGACAGAGCAATCAGCCCCAGCATTTT.

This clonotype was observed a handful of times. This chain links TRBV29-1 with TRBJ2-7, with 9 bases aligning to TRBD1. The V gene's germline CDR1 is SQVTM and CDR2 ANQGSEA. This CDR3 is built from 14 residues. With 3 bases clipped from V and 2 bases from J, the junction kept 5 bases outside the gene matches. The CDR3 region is CSVEGQGPPYEQYF. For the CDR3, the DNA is TGCAGCGTTGAGGGACAGGGTCCGCCCTACGAGCAGTACTTC.

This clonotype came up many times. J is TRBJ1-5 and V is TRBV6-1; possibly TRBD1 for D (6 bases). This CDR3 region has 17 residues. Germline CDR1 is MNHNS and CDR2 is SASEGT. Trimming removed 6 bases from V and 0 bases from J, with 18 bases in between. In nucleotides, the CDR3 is TGTGCCAGCAGGGATACAGGGACACCGTTTAGCAATCAGCCCCAGCATTTT. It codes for CASRDTGTPFSNQPQHF.

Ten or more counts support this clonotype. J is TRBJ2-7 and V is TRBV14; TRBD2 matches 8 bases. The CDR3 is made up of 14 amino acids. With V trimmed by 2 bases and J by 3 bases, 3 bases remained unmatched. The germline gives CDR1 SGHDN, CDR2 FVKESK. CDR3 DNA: TGTGCCAGCAGCCAACTAGCGGGCAACTACGAGCAGTACTTC. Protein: CASSQLAGNYEQYF.

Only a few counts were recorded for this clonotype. As DNA, the CDR3 is TGCGCCAGCAGCACCCGGACAGGGCGGCGCGAGCAGTACTTC. Translation gives CASSTRTGRREQYF. The gene calls are TRBV5-1 and TRBJ2-7; 8 bases are shared with TRBD1. Trimming took 4 bases from V and 6 from J; bases not matched to a gene: 9. The CDR3 consists of 14 residues. Germline-derived CDR1 and CDR2 are SGHRS and YFSETQ.

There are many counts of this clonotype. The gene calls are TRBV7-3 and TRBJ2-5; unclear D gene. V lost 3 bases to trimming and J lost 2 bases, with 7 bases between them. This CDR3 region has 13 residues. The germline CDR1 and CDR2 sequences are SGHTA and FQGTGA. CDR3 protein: CASSLGSQETQYF. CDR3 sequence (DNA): TGTGCCAGCAGCTTGGGCAGTCAAGAGACCCAGTACTTC.

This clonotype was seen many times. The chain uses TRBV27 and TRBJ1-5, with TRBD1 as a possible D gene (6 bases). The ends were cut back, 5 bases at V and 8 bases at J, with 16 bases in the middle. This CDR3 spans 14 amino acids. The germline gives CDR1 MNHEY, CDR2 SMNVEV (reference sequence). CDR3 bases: TGTGCCAGCAGTCCCCGGGGGGGGCCGGAGCCCCAGCATTTT. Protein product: CASSPRGGPEPQHF.

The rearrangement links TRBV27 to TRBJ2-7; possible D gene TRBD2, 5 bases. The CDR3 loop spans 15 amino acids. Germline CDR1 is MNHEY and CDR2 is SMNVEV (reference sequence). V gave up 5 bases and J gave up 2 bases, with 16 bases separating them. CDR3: CASSAPRTGAYEQYF. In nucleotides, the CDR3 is TGTGCCAGCAGTGCACCACGGACTGGAGCCTACGAGCAGTACTTC.

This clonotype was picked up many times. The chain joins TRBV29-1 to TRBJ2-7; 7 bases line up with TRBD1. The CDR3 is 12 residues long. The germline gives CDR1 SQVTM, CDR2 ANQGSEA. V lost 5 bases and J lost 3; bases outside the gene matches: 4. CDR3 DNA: TGCAGCGTTCGGACAGGAGTCTACGAGCAGTACTTC. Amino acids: CSVRTGVYEQYF.

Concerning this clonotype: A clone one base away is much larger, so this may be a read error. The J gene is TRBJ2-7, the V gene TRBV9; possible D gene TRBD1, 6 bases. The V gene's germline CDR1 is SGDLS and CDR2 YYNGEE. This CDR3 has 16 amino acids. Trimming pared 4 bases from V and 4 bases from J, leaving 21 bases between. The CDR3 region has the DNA TGTGCCAGCAGCTCACTCCCCTGGACAGCAGTTTACGAGCAGTACTTC. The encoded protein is CASSSLPWTAVYEQYF.

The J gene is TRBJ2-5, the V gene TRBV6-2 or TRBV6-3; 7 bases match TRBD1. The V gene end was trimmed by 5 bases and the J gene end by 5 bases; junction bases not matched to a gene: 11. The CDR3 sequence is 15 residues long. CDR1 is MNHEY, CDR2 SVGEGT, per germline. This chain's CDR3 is CASSLDRAKGETQYF. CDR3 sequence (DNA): TGTGCCAGCAGTCTCGACAGGGCGAAGGGGGAGACCCAGTACTTC.

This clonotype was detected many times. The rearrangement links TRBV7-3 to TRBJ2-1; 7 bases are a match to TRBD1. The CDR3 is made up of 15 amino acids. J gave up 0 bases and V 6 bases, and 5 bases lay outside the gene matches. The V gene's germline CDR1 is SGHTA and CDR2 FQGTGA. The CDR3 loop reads CASRGQSSSYNEQFF. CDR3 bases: TGTGCCAGCAGGGGACAGTCTAGCTCCTACAATGAGCAGTTCTTC.

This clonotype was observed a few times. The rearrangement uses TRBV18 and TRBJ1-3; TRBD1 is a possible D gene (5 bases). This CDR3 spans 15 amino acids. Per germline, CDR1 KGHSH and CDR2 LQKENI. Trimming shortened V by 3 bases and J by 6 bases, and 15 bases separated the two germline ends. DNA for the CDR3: TGTGCCAGCTCACCTAACCCGGGACGGGAAAACACCATATATTTT. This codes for CASSPNPGRENTIYF. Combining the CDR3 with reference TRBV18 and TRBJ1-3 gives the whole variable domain NAGVMQNPRHLVRRRGQEARLRCSPMKGHSHVYWYRQLPEEGLKFMVYLQKENIIDESGMPKERFSAEFPKEGPSILRIQQVVRGDSAAYFCASSPNPGRENTIYFGEGSWLTVV.

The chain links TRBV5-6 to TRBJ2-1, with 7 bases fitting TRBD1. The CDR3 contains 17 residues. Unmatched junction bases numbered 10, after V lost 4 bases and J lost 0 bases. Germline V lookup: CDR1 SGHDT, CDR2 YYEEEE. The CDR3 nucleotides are TGTGCCAGCAGCCCACCTGGACAGGAACTCTCCTACAATGAGCAGTTCTTC. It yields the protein CASSPPGQELSYNEQFF.

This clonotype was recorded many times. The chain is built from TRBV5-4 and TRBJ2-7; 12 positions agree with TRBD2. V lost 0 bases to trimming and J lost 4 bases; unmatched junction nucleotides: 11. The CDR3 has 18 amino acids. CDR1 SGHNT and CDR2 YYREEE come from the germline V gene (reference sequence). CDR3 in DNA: TGTGCCAGCAGCTTGGTGGGGATACTAGCGGGAGGATCTTACGAGCAGTACTTC. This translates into CASSLVGILAGGSYEQYF. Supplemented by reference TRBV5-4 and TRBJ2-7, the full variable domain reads ETGVTQSPTHLIKTRGQQVTLRCSSQSGHNTVSWYQQALGQGPQFIFQYYREEENGRGNFPPRFSGLQFPNYSSELNVNALELDDSALYLCASSLVGILAGGSYEQYFGPGTRLTVT.

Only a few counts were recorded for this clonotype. The CDR3 DNA sequence: TGTGCCAGCAGATACAGGGGTGCGGATGGCTACACCTTC. Its protein is CASRYRGADGYTF. V usage is TRBV6-1 and J usage is TRBJ1-2; 7 nucleotides align to TRBD1. The V and J ends lost 6 bases and 6 bases, in that order; junction bases with no gene match: 7. The CDR3 spans 13 residues. Germline CDR1 and CDR2: MNHNS and SASEGT.

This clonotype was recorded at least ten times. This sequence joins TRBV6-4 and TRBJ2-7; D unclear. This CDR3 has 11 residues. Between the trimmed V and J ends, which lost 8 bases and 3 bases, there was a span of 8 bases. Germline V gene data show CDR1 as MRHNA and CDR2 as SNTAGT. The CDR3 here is CASRASYEQYF. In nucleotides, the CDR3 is TGTGCCAGCCGGGCGAGCTACGAGCAGTACTTC.

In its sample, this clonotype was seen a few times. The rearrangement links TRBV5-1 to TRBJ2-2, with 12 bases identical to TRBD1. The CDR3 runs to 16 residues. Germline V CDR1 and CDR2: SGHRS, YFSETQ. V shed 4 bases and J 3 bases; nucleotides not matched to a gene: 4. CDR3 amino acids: CASSPGQGAYTGELFF. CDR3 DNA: TGCGCCAGCAGCCCGGGACAGGGGGCATACACCGGGGAGCTGTTTTTT.

CDR3 region: CASILRGMGEQFF. The CDR3 coding sequence is TGTGCCAGCATCCTAAGGGGGATGGGTGAGCAGTTCTTC. This chain connects TRBV28 to TRBJ2-1; tentative D call: TRBD1 (6 bases). Germline CDR1 reads MDHEN; CDR2 reads SYDVKM. The V and J ends lost 7 bases and 9 bases respectively, with 16 bases between them. CDR3 length: 13 residues.

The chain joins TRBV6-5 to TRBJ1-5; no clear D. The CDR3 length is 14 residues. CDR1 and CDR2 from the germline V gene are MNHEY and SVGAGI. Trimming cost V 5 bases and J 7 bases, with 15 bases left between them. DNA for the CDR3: TGTGCCAGCAGTCCCTTAAAGGGAGGACAGCCCCAGCATTTT. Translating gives CASSPLKGGQPQHF.

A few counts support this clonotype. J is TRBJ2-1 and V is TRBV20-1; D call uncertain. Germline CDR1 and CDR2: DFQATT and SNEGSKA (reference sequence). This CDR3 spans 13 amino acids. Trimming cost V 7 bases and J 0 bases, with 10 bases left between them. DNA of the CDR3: TGCAGTGTCCCTCGCCCCTCCTACAATGAGCAGTTCTTC. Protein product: CSVPRPSYNEQFF.

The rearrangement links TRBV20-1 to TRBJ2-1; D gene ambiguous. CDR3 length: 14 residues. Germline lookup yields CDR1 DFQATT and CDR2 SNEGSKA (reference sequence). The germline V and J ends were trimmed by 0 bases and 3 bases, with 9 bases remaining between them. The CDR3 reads CSARDRSHYNEQFF. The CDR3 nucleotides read TGCAGTGCTAGAGATAGAAGTCACTACAATGAGCAGTTCTTC.

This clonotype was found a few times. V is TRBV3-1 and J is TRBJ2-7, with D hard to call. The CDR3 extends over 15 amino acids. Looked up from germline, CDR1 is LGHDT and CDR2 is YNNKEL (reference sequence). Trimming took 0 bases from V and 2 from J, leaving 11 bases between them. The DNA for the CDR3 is TGTGCCAGCAGCCAAGAGGCAGTGGATGCCTACGAGCAGTACTTC. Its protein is CASSQEAVDAYEQYF.

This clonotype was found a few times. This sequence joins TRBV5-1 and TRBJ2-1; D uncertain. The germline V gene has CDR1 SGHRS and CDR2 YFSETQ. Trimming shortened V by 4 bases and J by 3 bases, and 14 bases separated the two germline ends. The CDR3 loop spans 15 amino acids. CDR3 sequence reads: CASSPSGEYYNEQFF. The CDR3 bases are TGCGCCAGCAGCCCTTCGGGCGAATACTACAATGAGCAGTTCTTC.

The CDR3 DNA reads as TGTGCCAGCAGTAGTTGGAACACTGAAGCTTTCTTT. Residues: CASSSWNTEAFF. The rearrangement links TRBV28 to TRBJ1-1; D is unresolved. The CDR3 extends over 12 amino acids. Germline V gives CDR1 MDHEN, CDR2 SYDVKM. V was cut by 5 bases and J by 1 base, with 5 bases left in between.

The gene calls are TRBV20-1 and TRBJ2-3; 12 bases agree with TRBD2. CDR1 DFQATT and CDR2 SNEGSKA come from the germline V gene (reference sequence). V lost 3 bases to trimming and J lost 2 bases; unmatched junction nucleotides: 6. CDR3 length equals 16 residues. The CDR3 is CSASPPSGRATDTQYF. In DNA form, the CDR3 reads TGCAGTGCTAGCCCGCCTAGCGGGAGGGCCACAGATACGCAGTATTTT.